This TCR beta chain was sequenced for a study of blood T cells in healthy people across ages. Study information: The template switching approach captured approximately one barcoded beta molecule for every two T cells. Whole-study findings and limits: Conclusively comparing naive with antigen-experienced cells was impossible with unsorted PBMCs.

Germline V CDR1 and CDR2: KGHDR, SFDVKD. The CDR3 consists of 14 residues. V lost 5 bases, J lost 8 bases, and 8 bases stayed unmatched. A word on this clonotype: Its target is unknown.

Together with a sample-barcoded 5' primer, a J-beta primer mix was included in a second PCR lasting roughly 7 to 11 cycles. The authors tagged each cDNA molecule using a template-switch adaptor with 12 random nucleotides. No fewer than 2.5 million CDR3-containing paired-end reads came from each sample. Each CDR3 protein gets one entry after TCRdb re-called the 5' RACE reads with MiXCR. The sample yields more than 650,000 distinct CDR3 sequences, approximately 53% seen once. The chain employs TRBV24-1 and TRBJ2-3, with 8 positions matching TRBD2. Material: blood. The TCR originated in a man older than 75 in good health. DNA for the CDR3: TGTGCCACCAGTGGGGGGGGCACTAGCGGTACGCAGTATTTT. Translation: CATSGGGTSGTQYF.